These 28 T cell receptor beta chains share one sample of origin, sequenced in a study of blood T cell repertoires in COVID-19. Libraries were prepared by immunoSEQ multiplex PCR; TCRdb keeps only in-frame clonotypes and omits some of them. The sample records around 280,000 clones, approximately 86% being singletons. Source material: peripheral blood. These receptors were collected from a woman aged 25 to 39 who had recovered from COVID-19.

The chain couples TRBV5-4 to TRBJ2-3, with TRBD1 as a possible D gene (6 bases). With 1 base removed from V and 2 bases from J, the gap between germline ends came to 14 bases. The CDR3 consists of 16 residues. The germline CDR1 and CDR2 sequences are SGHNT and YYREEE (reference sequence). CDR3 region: CASSLLIRGSTDTQYF. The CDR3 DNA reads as TGTGCCAGCAGCTTGCTGATTAGGGGGTCCACAGATACGCAGTATTTT.

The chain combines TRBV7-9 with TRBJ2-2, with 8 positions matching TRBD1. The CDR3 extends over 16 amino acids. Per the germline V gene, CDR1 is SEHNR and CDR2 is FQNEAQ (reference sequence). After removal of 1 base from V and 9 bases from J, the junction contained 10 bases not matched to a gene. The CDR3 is CASSLGGQATRRELFF. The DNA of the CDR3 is TGTGCCAGCAGCTTAGGGGGACAGGCCACCAGGAGGGAGCTGTTTTTT. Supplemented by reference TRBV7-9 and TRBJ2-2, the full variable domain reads DTGVSQNPRHKITKRGQNVTFRCDPISEHNRLYWYRQTLGQGPEFLTYFQNEAQLEKSRLLSDRFSAERPKGSFSTLEIQRTEQGDSAMYLCASSLGGQATRRELFFGEGSRLTVL.

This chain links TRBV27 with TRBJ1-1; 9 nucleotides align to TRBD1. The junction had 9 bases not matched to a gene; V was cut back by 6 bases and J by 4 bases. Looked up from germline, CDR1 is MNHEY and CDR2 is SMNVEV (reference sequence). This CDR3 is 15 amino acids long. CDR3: CASRITGGIGTEAFF. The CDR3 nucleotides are TGTGCCAGCAGGATTACAGGGGGCATCGGCACTGAAGCTTTCTTT.

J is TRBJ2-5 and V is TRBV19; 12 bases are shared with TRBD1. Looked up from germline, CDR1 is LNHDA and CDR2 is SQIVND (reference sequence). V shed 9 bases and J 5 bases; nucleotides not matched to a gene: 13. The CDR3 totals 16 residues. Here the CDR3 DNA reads TGTGCCAGAGACCGGGACAGGGGGCGGGTTAGGGAGACCCAGTACTTC. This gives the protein CARDRDRGRVRETQYF.

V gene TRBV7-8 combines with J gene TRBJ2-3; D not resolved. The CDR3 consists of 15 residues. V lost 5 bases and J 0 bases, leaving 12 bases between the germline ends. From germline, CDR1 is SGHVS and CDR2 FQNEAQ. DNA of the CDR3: TGTGCCAGCAGCCCCATCGTGACTAGCACAGATACGCAGTATTTT. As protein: CASSPIVTSTDTQYF.

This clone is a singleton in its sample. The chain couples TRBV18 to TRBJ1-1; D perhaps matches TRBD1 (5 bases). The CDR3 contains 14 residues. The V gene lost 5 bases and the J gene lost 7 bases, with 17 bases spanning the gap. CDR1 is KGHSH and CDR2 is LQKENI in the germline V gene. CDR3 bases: TGTGCCAGCTCAGAATCGCAGGGATTCGGTGAAGCTTTCTTT. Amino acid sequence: CASSESQGFGEAFF.

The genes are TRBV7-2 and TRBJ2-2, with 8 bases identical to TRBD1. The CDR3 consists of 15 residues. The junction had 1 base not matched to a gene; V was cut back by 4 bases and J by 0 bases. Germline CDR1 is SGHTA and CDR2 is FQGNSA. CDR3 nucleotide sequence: TGTGCCAGCAGCTACAGGGGGGCGAACACCGGGGAGCTGTTTTTT. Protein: CASSYRGANTGELFF.

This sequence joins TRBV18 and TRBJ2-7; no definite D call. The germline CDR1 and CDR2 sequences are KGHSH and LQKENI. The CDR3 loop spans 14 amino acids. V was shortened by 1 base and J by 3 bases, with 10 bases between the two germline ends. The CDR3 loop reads CASSPQAVLYEQYF. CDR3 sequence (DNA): TGTGCCAGCTCACCACAGGCGGTCCTCTACGAGCAGTACTTC.

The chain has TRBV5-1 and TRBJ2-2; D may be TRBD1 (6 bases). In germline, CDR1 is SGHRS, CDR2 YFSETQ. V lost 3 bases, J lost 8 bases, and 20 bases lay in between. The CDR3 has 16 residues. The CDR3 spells CASSSRQATTLGELFF. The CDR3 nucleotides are TGCGCCAGCAGCTCCCGACAGGCAACTACGTTGGGGGAGCTGTTTTTT.

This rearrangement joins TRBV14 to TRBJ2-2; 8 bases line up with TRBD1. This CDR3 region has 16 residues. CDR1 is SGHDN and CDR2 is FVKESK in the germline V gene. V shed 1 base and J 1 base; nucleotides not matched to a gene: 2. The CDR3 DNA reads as TGTGCCAGCAGCCAAGTGGGGACAGGGAACACCGGGGAGCTGTTTTTT. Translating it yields CASSQVGTGNTGELFF.

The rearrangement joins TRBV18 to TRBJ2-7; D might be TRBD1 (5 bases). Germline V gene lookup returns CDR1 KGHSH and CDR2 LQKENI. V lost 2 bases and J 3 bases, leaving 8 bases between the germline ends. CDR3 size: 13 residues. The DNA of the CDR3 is TGTGCCAGCTCACCAGGGGCAGACTACGAGCAGTACTTC. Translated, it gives CASSPGADYEQYF.

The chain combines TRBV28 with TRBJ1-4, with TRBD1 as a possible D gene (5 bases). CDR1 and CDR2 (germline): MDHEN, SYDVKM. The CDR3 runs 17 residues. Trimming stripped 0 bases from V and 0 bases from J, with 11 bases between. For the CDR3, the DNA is TGTGCCAGCAGTTTATGGGTCGGGACTGCAACTAATGAAAAACTGTTTTTT. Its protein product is CASSLWVGTATNEKLFF.

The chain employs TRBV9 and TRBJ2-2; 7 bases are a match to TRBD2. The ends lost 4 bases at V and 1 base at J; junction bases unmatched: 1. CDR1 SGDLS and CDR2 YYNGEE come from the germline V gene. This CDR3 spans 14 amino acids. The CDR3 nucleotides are TGTGCCAGCAGCCCTAGCGGGAACACCGGGGAGCTGTTTTTT. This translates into CASSPSGNTGELFF.

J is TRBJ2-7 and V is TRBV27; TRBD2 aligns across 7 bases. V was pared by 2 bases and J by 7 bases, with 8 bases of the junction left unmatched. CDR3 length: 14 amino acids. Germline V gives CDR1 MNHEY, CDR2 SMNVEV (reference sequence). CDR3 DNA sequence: TGTGCCAGCAGTTTAGTGGGAGGGCCATGGGAGCAGTACTTC. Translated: CASSLVGGPWEQYF.

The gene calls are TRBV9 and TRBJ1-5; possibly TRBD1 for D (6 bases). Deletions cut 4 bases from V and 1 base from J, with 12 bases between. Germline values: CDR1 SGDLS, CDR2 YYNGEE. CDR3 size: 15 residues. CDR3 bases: TGTGCCAGCAGCCCCGATGGACAGAGCAATCAGCCCCAGCATTTT. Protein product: CASSPDGQSNQPQHF.

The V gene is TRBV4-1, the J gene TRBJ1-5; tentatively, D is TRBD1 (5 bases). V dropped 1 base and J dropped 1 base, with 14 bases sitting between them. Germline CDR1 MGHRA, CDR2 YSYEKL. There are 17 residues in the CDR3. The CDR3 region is CASSQAPDDSSNQPQHF. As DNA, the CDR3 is TGCGCCAGCAGCCAAGCCCCAGATGACAGCAGCAATCAGCCCCAGCATTTT.

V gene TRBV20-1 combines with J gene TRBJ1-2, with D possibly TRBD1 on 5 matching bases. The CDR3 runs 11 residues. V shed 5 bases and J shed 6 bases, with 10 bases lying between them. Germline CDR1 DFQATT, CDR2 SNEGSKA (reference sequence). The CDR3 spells CSALGVDGYTF. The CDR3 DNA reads TGCAGTGCTTTAGGGGTAGATGGCTACACCTTC.

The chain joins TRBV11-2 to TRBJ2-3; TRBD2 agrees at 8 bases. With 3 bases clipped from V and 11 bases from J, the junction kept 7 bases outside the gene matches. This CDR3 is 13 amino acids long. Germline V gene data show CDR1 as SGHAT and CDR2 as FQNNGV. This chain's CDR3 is CASSFPGLVEQYF. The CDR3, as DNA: TGTGCCAGCAGCTTCCCGGGACTAGTAGAGCAGTATTTT. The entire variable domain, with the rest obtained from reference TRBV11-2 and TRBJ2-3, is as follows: EAGVAQSPRYKIIEKRQSVAFWCNPISGHATLYWYQQILGQGPKLLIQFQNNGVVDDSQLPKDRFSAERLKGVDSTLKIQPAKLEDSAVYLCASSFPGLVEQYFGPGTRLTVL.

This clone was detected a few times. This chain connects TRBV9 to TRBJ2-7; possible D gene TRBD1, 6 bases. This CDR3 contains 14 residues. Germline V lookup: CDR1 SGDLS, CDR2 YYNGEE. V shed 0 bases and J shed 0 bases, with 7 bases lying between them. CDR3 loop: CASSVGTASYEQYF. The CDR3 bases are TGTGCCAGCAGCGTAGGGACAGCCTCCTACGAGCAGTACTTC. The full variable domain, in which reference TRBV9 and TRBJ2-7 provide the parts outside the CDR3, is DSGVTQTPKHLITATGQRVTLRCSPRSGDLSVYWYQQSLDQGLQFLIQYYNGEERAKGNILERFSAQQFPDLHSELNLSSLELGDSALYFCASSVGTASYEQYFGPGTRLTVT.

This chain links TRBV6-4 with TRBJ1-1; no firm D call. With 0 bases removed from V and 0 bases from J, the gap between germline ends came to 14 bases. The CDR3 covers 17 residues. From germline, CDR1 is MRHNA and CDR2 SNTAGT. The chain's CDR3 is CASSDSREDGMNTEAFF. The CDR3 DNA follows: TGTGCCAGCAGTGACTCGAGGGAGGATGGGATGAACACTGAAGCTTTCTTT.

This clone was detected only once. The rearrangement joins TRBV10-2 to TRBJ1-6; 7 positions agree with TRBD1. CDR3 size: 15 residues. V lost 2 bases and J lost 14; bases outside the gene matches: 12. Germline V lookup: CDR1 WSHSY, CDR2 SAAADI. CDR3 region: CASSEDHWTGETLHF. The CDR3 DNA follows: TGCGCCAGCAGTGAGGATCATTGGACAGGTGAAACCCTCCACTTT.

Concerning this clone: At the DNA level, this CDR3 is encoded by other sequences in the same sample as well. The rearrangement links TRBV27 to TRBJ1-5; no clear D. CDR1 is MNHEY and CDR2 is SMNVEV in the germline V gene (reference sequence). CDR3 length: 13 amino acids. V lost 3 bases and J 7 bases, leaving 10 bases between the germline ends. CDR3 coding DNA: TGTGCCAGCAGTTTGAGGGCTGGGCAGCCCCAGCATTTT. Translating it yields CASSLRAGQPQHF.

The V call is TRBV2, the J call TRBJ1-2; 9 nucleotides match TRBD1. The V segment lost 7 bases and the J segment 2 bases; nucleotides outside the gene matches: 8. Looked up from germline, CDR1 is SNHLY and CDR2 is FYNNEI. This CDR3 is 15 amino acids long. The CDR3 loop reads CASKSRDRENYGYTF. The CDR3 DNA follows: TGTGCCAGCAAGTCACGGGACAGGGAAAACTATGGCTACACCTTC.

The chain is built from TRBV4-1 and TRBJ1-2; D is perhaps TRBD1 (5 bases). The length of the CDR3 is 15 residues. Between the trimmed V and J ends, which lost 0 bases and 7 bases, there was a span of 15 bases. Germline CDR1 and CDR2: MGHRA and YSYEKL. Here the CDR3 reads CASSQDPGPSGGYTF. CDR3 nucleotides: TGCGCCAGCAGCCAAGACCCAGGGCCGTCGGGTGGCTACACCTTC.

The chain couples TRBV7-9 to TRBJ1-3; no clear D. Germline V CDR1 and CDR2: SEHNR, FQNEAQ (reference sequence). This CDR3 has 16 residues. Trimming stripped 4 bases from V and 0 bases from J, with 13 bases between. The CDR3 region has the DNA TGTGCCAGCAGCTCAACCCCCGGGTACTCTGGAAACACCATATATTTT. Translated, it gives CASSSTPGYSGNTIYF.

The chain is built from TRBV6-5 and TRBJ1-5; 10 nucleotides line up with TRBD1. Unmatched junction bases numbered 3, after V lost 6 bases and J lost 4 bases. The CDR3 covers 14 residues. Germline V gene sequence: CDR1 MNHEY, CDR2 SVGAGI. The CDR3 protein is CASRPGQGNQPQHF. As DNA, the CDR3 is TGTGCCAGCAGACCGGGACAGGGGAATCAGCCCCAGCATTTT.

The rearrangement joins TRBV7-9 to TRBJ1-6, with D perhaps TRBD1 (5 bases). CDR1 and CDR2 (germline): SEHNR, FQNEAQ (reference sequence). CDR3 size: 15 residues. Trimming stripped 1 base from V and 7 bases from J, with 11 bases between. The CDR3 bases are TGTGCCAGCAGCTTAGAAGACAGTTCAAATTCACCCCTCCACTTT. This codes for CASSLEDSSNSPLHF.

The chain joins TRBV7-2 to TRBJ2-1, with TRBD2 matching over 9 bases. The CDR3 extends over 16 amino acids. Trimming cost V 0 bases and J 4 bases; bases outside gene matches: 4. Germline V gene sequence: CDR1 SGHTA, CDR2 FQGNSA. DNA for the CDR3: TGTGCCAGCAGCTTAGCTGGCGGGAGGGCATACAATGAGCAGTTCTTC. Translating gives CASSLAGGRAYNEQFF.